The next 2 T cell receptor beta chains were all read from a single sample in a study of blood T cell repertoires in COVID-19 (dated by TCRdb to 2019 to 2021). Libraries were constructed by the immunoSEQ multiplex PCR assay. Imported from immuneACCESS, the table was reduced by TCRdb to in-frame sequences with V and J called. These copies leave out some clones; in studies compared against another copy, an unresolved V gene accounts for under half, and the cause of the remainder is not known. This sample comprises about 350,000 clones, roughly 90% of them detected only once. Together, the top ten hold about 0.93% of the sample. Sequenced input: PBMCs or T cells enriched from blood (not recorded which). Source of these receptors: a young woman who had recovered from COVID-19.

The genes are TRBV6-2 or TRBV6-3 and TRBJ2-5, with 12 bases that match TRBD2. The J segment lost 5 bases and the V segment lost 5 bases, leaving 12 bases of the junction unmatched. The CDR3 is 17 residues long. The germline CDR1 and CDR2 sequences are MNHEY and SVGEGT. CDR3 DNA sequence: TGTGCCAGCAGTCGCCCTAGCGGGGGGGCGAGAGCCGAGACCCAGTACTTC. Translating it yields CASSRPSGGARAETQYF.

The table lists this clone with a few counts. The gene calls are TRBV5-6 and TRBJ1-2; 7 bases align to TRBD1. The J segment lost 6 bases and the V segment lost 4 bases, leaving 3 bases of the junction unmatched. Germline CDR1 and CDR2: SGHDT and YYEEEE. This CDR3 region has 12 residues. CDR3: CASSPTGNGYTF. In DNA form, the CDR3 reads TGTGCCAGCAGCCCGACAGGGAATGGCTACACCTTC.